The next 5 T cell receptor beta chains were all read from a single sample in a study of T cell repertoires in ileal Crohn's disease. The table came from immunoSEQ multiplex PCR; TCRdb's copy has only in-frame clones and leaves some out. The sample consists of tens of thousands of clones, 85% to 90% of them appearing once. As for time point: neoterminal ileum biopsy at postoperative endoscopy, about 6 months after surgery. Sequencing was carried out using ileal tissue. The receptor source for this set is an adult with Crohn's disease.

The DNA for the CDR3 is TGTGCCAGCAGCCCCCCTGGGACAGGATCAGATACGCAGTATTTT. Protein product: CASSPPGTGSDTQYF. The chain employs TRBV11-2 and TRBJ2-3; 8 bases map to TRBD1. Trimming removed 5 bases from V and 4 bases from J; junction bases left unmatched: 8. The length of the CDR3 is 15 residues. CDR1 SGHAT and CDR2 FQNNGV come from the germline V gene.

DNA for the CDR3: TGTGCCAGCAGCTTAAGACTAGTTGACTACGAGCAGTACTTC. Protein product: CASSLRLVDYEQYF. The chain employs TRBV13 and TRBJ2-7; D perhaps matches TRBD2 (6 bases). Trimming took off 2 bases at V and 3 bases at J, with 11 bases between the two ends. The CDR3 has 14 amino acids. CDR1 PRHDT and CDR2 FYEKMQ come from the germline V gene (reference sequence). Using reference TRBV13 and TRBJ2-7 for the parts outside the CDR3, the full variable domain is AAGVIQSPRHLIKEKRETATLKCYPIPRHDTVYWYQQGPGQDPQFLISFYEKMQSDKGSIPDRFSAQQFSDYHSELNMSSLELGDSALYFCASSLRLVDYEQYFGPGTRLTVT.

The chain carries TRBV18 and TRBJ2-7; 8 bases are a match to TRBD1. Germline CDR1 KGHSH, CDR2 LQKENI. The length of the CDR3 is 14 residues. V shed 4 bases and J 5 bases; nucleotides not matched to a gene: 7. The CDR3 DNA sequence: TGTGCCAGCTCACTGGGACAGGAGGTAAACGAGCAGTACGTC. Translation gives CASSLGQEVNEQYV.

The V and J genes are TRBV6-6 and TRBJ2-3; 8 bases map to TRBD2. V shed 7 bases and J 3 bases; nucleotides not matched to a gene: 6. CDR1 and CDR2 from the germline V gene are MNHNY and SVGAGI (reference sequence). This CDR3 is 14 amino acids long. The CDR3 DNA reads TGTGCCAGCACCCGGGAGGGTGGTACAGATACGCAGTATTTT. This codes for CASTREGGTDTQYF.

The gene calls are TRBV27 and TRBJ1-6; D remains ambiguous. This CDR3 has 13 amino acids. V gave up 8 bases and J gave up 8 bases, with 13 bases separating them. Germline V CDR1 and CDR2: MNHEY, SMNVEV (reference sequence). CDR3 residues: CASSPPFYSPLHF. In DNA form, the CDR3 reads TGTGCCAGCTCCCCCCCGTTTTATTCACCCCTCCACTTT.